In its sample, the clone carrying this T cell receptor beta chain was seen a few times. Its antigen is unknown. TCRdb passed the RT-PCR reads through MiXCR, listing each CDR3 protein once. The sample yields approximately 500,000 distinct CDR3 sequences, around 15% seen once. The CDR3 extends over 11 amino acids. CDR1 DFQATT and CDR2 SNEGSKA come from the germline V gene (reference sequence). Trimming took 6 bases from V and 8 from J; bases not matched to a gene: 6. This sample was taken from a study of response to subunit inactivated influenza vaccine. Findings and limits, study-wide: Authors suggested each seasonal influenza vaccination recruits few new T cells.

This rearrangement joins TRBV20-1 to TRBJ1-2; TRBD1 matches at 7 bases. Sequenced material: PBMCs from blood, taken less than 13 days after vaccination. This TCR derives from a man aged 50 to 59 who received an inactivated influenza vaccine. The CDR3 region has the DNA TGCAGTGCAGCGACAGGGCCCGGCTACACCTTC. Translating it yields CSAATGPGYTF.